Listed below are T cell receptor beta chains from one sample, sequenced in a study of regulatory T cells in long-lasting Graves disease. TCRdb recomputed calls from the multiplex PCR reads with MiXCR, one row per CDR3 protein. The sample holds 600,000 to 650,000 distinct CDR3 sequences, 15% to 20% seen once. These data were likewise used in another study, on T cells in Graves' hyperthyroidism and ophthalmopathy.

The sequences come from peripheral blood mononuclear cells (PBMCs), collected at new diagnosis, from a patient treated with antithyroid drugs. These receptors all stem from a woman in her thirties with Graves disease. CDR3s leave out the opening cysteine and the closing phenylalanine or tryptophan. Fields, in order: J gene, clone size, V gene, CDR3 protein. Expanded clones get a size class; other rows say once, few or many, or leave the size out.

>TRBJ2-5|many|TRBV29-1
SVIQVTGSTQY
>TRBJ2-3|.|TRBV5-1
ASSYDGTEIQTDTQY
>TRBJ1-1|many|TRBV11-2
ASSPVHGKMNTEAF
>TRBJ2-2|many|TRBV2
ASSVAANTGELF
>TRBJ2-5|.|TRBV20-1
SAREAGGPETQY
>TRBJ1-1|many|TRBV29-1
SAGTSNTEAF
>TRBJ1-6|few|TRBV10-3
ASGEREGNSPLH
>TRBJ2-1|many|TRBV7-3
ASSLVVSSYNEQF
>TRBJ2-1|.|TRBV13
ASSASITSGRTNEQF
>TRBJ1-1|few|TRBV18
ASSRAGGDNTEAF
>TRBJ2-7|many|TRBV28
ASRFSGRVYEQY
>TRBJ2-3|many|TRBV20-1
SARPSDPSSTDTQY
>TRBJ2-7|few|TRBV5-4
ASRIAGTSYEQY
>TRBJ1-5|few|TRBV24-1
ATSDGNRQLNQPQH
>TRBJ2-5|many|TRBV28
ASRLAGAIVGETQY
>TRBJ2-7|.|TRBV7-9
ASSLATSGSSYEQY
>TRBJ2-5|.|TRBV5-5
ASSPERLVQETQY
>TRBJ1-4|.|TRBV18
ASSPGTGTNEKLF
>TRBJ1-5|many|TRBV7-2
ASSWDTQNQPQH
>TRBJ1-2|.|TRBV7-9
ASSLGLRAERGNGYT
>TRBJ1-4|many|TRBV5-1
ASSYRTGDEKLF
>TRBJ2-1|many|TRBV27
ANIPPGGNEVYNEQF
>TRBJ2-3|.|TRBV5-1
ASSLALADRTDTQY
>TRBJ1-5|many|TRBV7-9
ASSFRNQPQH
>TRBJ2-3|many|TRBV29-1
SVGGSAQLGDTQY
>TRBJ2-4|.|TRBV6-5
ASSYSGGGAGTPAVAKNIQY
>TRBJ2-1|many|TRBV7-8
ASSGSGTISSYNEQF
>TRBJ2-7|many|TRBV27
ASRPRGSNTYEQY
>TRBJ2-5|many|TRBV29-1
SGLLARSQETQY
>TRBJ2-4|once|TRBV7-9
ASSLVGGAGNIQY
>TRBJ2-7|few|TRBV4-1
ASSRPAPKDYEQY
>TRBJ2-3|many|TRBV7-2
ASSLGRKGSGPTDTQY
>TRBJ2-3|.|TRBV13
ASSVLWEGQGWDTQY
>TRBJ2-3|many|TRBV27
ASSPLGWYEITDTQY
>TRBJ1-2|.|TRBV5-5
ASSTQGNYGYT
>TRBJ1-1|many|TRBV6-1
ASRGQSQGEAF
>TRBJ1-5|many|TRBV2
ASSEIGVNQPQH
>TRBJ2-7|many|TRBV5-6
ASSGKGRSYEQY
>TRBJ1-4|.|TRBV6-1
ATQRGVPNEKLF
>TRBJ2-7|once|TRBV11-1
ASSLGTSGRLGGGYEQY
>TRBJ1-1|few|TRBV20-1
SARKPGQGMSTEAF
>TRBJ1-2|many|TRBV15
ATSRALSTARSYGYT
>TRBJ1-5|many|TRBV6-2/TRBV6-3
ASSSSGGQGYQPQH
>TRBJ1-1|many|TRBV5-5
ASSSRGPTEAF
>TRBJ2-5|many|TRBV29-1
SAGGGRDQETQY
>TRBJ1-2|many|TRBV7-8
ASSSPPVNGYT
>TRBJ2-1|.|TRBV28
ASRVWGDNEQL
>TRBJ2-1|.|TRBV5-4
ASSLGSVVYNEQF
>TRBJ2-7|many|TRBV7-2
ASSLAAVYEQY